This T cell receptor beta chain is drawn from a study of blood T cell repertoires in COVID-19 (dated by TCRdb to about 2020). As for the study more broadly: Samples covering the acute and convalescent phases of COVID-19 were provided by collaborators in the United States, Italy and Spain. The prospective study material was composed of cDNA or gDNA derived from T cells, B-cell-depleted T cells, or PBMCs. Samples were obtained from the ongoing ImmuneRACE study (first 160 participants) and from 1,200 or so subjects provided by 6 global collaborators. Deeply sampled blood TCRbeta repertoires from subjects exposed to, actively infected with, or recovered from COVID-19 were included in the dataset. Sample metadata almost always included a de-identified subject ID, COVID-19 status, age in years and sex. The repertoires were made available in a free public database intended to serve as a resource for research on the immune response to SARS-CoV-2. Where available, HLA class I and class II types were taken from metadata supplied by the sample provider and were not determined by assay-based typing.

The collaborating institutions used their own protocols to collect whole blood in K2EDTA tubes. For TCRbeta analysis, collaborators shipped samples as frozen whole blood, isolated PBMCs, or DNA extracted from either of those sample types. Of note for this clone: This receptor's antigen is unknown. Base-call qualities are not available, and no considerably larger clone is one nucleotide away.

TCRbeta CDR3 regions were amplified from genomic DNA using the immunoSEQ Assay, a bias-controlled multiplex PCR. As for how the authors treated the data: Nucleated cell counts per sample were estimated from amplification of reference gene primers within the assay. To quantify the absolute abundance of each unique TCRbeta CDR3 rearrangement, sequence reads were collapsed and filtered. Productive Simpson clonality was computed per sample as the square root of Simpson's diversity index over productive rearrangements. TCRdb limited this immuneACCESS table to in-frame rearrangements with V and J called. A share of clones is missing; checked studies link under half to unresolved V genes, and the rest is unexplained. That table gives V, J and clone size, and the DNA gave D and trimming. Across this sample there are 300,000 or so clones, with 86% seen only once. The ten top clones hold under 2% of the sample.

Overall study results and their limits: Clinical and demographic metadata were provided uncurated, with the amount varying by source and participant.

The receptor comes from a woman in her fifties or sixties with acute or convalescent COVID-19. The sequencing sample was made of peripheral blood.

The DNA sequence is as follows: TGTGCCAGCGATACTAGCGGGGGCTACGAGCAGTACTTC. It codes for CASDTSGGYEQYF. The V and J segments used are TRBV6-5 and TRBJ2-7; 11 central bases correspond to TRBD2. V has 8 bases trimmed and J has 3 bases trimmed; junction bases matching no gene number 3. The germline V gene encodes CDR1 MNHEY and CDR2 SVGAGI. The CDR3 measures 13 amino acids from cysteine to phenylalanine. Only the CDR3 region is kept as DNA, spanning 39 bases read in frame from base 1.